This T cell receptor (beta chain) stems from a study of beta chain features in type 1 diabetes. Every bit of the isolated RNA underwent reverse transcription, so sequencing read expressed TCRB transcripts. TCRdb keeps only in-frame clones here, not all; method: immunoSEQ multiplex PCR. The data show 150,000 or so clones, 9.2% seen once. The sequence derives from a young man in good health. Sequenced sample: central memory CD4+ T cells from blood.

In DNA form, the CDR3 reads TGTGCCAGCAGCTTAAGGCAGGGGGAGAATCAGCCCCAGCATTTT. Encoded protein: CASSLRQGENQPQHF. The chain employs TRBV7-2 and TRBJ1-5, with 7 nucleotides matching TRBD1. Germline CDR1 and CDR2: SGHTA and FQGNSA. The CDR3 sequence is 15 residues long. Unmatched junction bases numbered 5, after V lost 2 bases and J lost 4 bases.